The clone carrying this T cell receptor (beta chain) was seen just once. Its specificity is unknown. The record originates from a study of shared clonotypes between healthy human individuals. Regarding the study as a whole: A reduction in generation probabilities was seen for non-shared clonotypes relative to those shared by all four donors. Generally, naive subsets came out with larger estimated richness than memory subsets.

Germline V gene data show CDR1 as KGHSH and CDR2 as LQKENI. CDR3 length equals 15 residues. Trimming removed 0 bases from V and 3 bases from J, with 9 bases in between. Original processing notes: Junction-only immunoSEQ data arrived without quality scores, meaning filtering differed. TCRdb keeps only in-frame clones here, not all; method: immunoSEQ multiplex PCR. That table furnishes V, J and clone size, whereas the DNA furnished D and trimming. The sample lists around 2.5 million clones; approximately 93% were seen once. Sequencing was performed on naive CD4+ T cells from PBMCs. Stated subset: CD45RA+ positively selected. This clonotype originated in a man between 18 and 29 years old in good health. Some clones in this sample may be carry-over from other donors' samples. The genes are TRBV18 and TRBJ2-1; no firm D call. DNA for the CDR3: TGTGCCAGCTCACCACCGTCGACACACTACAATGAGCAGTTCTTC. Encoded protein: CASSPPSTHYNEQFF. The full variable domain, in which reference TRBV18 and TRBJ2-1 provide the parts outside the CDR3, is NAGVMQNPRHLVRRRGQEARLRCSPMKGHSHVYWYRQLPEEGLKFMVYLQKENIIDESGMPKERFSAEFPKEGPSILRIQQVVRGDSAAYFCASSPPSTHYNEQFFGPGTRLTVL.